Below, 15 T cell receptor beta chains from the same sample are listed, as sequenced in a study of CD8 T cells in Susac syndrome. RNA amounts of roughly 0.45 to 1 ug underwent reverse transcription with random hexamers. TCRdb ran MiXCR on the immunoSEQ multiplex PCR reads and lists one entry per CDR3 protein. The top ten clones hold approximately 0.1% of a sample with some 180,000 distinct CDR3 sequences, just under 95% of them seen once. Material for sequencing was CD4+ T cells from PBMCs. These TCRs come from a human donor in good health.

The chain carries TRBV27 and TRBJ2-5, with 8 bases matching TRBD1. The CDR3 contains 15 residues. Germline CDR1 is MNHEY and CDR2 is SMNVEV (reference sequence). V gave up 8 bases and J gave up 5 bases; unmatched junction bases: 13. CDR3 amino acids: CASRNRGIGLETQYF. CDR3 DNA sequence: TGTGCCAGCCGCAACAGGGGGATAGGGTTGGAGACCCAGTACTTC.

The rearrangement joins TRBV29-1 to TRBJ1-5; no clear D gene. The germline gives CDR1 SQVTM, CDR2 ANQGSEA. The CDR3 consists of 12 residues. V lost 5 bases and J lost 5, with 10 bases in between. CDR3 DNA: TGCAGCGTTAAGGAGTTAGATCAGCCCCAGCATTTT. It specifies CSVKELDQPQHF.

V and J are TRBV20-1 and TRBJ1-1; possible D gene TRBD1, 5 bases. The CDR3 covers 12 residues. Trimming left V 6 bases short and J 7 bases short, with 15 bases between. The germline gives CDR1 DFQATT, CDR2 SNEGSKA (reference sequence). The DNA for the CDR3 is TGCAGTGCGCTTGCAGGGCCCCTTGAAGCTTTCTTT. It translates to CSALAGPLEAFF.

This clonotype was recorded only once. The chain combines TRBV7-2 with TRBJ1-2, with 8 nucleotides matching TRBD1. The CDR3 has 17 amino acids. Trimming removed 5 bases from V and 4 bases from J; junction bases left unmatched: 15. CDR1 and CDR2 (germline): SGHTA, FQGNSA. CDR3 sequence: CASSPGQGEILVYGYTF. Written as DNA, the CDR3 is TGTGCCAGCAGCCCCGGACAGGGAGAAATCTTAGTCTATGGCTACACCTTC.

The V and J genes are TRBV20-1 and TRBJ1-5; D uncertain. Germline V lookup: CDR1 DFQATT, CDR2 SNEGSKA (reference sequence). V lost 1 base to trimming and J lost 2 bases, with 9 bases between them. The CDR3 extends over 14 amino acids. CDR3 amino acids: CSARVRRGNQPQHF. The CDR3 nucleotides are TGCAGTGCTAGAGTTCGACGGGGCAATCAGCCCCAGCATTTT.

The DNA for the CDR3 is TGCAGTGCTAGCGGGACTAGCGGGAGGGCTACGCAGTATTTT. This translates into CSASGTSGRATQYF. The chain combines TRBV20-1 with TRBJ2-3, with 16 bases fitting TRBD2. Germline V gene data show CDR1 as DFQATT and CDR2 as SNEGSKA (reference sequence). The length of the CDR3 is 14 residues. The V gene end was trimmed by 3 bases and the J gene end by 8 bases; junction bases not matched to a gene: 2.

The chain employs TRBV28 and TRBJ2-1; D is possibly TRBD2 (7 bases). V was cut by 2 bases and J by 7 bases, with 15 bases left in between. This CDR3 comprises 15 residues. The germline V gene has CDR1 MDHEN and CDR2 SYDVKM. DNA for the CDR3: TGTGCCAGCAGTTTAGGGGGCGGGAGTGGTAATGAGCAGTTCTTC. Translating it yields CASSLGGGSGNEQFF. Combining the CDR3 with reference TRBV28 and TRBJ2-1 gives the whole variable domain DVKVTQSSRYLVKRTGEKVFLECVQDMDHENMFWYRQDPGLGLRLIYFSYDVKMKEKGDIPEGYSVSREKKERFSLILESASTNQTSMYLCASSLGGGSGNEQFFGPGTRLTVL.

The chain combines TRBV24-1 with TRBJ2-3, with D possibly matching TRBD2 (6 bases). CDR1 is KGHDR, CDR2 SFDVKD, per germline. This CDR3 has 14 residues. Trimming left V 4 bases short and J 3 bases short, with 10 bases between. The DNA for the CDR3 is TGTGCCACCAGTGACTCCGGGAGTACAGATACGCAGTATTTT. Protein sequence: CATSDSGSTDTQYF.

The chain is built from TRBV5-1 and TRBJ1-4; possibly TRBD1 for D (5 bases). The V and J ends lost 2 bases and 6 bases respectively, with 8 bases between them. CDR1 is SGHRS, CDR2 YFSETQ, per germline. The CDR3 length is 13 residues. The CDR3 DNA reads TGCGCCAGCAGCTTAGGGGACGATGAAAAACTGTTTTTT. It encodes CASSLGDDEKLFF.

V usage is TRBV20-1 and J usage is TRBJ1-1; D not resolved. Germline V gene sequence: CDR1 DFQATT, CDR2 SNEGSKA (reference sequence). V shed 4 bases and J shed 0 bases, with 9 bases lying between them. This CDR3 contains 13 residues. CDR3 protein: CSATLLLNTEAFF. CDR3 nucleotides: TGCAGTGCTACTCTTTTGTTGAACACTGAAGCTTTCTTT.

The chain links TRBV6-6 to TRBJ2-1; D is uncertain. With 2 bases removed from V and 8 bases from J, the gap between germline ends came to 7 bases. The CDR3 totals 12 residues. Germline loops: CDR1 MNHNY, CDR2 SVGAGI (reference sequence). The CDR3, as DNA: TGTGCCAGCAGTTACAGGGCGGATGAGCAGTTCTTC. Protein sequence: CASSYRADEQFF.

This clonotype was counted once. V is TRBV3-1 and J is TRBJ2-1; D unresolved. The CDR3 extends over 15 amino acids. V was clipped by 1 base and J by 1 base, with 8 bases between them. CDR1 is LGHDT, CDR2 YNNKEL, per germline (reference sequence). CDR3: CASSQGFRSYNEQFF. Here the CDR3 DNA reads TGTGCCAGCAGCCAAGGTTTCAGGTCCTACAATGAGCAGTTCTTC.

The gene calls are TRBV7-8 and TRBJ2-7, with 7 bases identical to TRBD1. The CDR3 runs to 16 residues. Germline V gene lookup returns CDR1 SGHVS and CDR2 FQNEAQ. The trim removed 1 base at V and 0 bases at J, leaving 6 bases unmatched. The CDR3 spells CASSLDAGTVSYEQYF. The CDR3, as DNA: TGTGCCAGCAGCTTAGATGCTGGGACAGTCTCCTACGAGCAGTACTTC.

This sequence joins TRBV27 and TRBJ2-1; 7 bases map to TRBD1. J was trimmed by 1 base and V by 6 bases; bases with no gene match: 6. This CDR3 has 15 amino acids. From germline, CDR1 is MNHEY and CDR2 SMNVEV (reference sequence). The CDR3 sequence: CASRPNRGSYNEQFF. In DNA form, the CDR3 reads TGTGCCAGCAGACCCAACAGGGGTTCCTACAATGAGCAGTTCTTC.

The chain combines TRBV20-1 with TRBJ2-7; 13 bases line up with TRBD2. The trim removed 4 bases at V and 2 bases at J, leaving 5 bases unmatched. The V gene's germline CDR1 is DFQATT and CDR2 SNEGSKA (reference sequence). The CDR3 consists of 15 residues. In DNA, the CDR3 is TGCAGTGCTATCCAACTAGCGGGAGGGCCCTACGAGCAGTACTTC. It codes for CSAIQLAGGPYEQYF.